This T cell receptor (beta chain) was documented in a study of a mutant IDH1 vaccine in newly diagnosed glioma. Study-wide background: Vaccines began 4-6 weeks after radiotherapy alone, or with temozolomide cycles. It was at week 35 that visit V12 occurred, and at week 47 that visit V13 did. Before enrollment, the patients had been treated with radiotherapy alone, temozolomide alone, or both together. Most of them had received both.

Time point indicated: week 35, safety follow-up. Every single dose of the vaccine, 300 ug of mutant IDH1 20-mer peptide, came with topical imiquimod. Generated by immunoSEQ multiplex PCR, the TCRdb table keeps only in-frame clones and is missing some. The repertoire holds tens of thousands of clones, with more than 80% as singletons. V was trimmed by 8 bases and J by 12 bases, leaving 17 bases between them. Germline assignment: CDR1 SNHLY and CDR2 FYNNEI. The CDR3 has 12 residues. Worth noting for this clone: Its antigen remains unidentified.

The chain carries TRBV2 and TRBJ1-5; tentatively, D is TRBD1 (6 bases). The sample here was PBMCs, taken from a glioma patient whose treatment included an IDH1 peptide vaccine. This sequence originates from a man in his forties with glioma. In nucleotides, the CDR3 is TGTGCCAGCGGACAGACTAACTCCATCCAGCATTTT. Its protein product is CASGQTNSIQHF.